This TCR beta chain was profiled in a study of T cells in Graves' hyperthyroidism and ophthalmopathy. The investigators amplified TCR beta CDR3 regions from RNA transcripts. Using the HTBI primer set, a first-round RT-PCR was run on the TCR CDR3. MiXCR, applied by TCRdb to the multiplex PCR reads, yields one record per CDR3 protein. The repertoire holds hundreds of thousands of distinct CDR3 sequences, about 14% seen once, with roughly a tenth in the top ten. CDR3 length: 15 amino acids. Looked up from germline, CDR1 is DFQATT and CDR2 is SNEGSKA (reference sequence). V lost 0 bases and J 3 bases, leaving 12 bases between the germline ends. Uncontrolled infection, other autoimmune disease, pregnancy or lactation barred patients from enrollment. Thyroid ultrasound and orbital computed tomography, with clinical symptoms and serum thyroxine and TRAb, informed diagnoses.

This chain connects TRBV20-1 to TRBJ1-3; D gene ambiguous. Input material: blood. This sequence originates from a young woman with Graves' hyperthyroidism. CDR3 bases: TGCAGTGCTAGAGACCGGGTTTTTGGTGGAAACACCATATATTTT. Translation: CSARDRVFGGNTIYF.